This T cell receptor beta chain comes out of a study of blood T cells in healthy people across ages. V was pared by 5 bases and J by 4 bases, with 5 bases of the junction left unmatched. The length of the CDR3 is 14 residues. Germline V gives CDR1 LNHNV, CDR2 YYDKDF (reference sequence). PCR was performed a second time for roughly 7 to 12 cycles using a sample-barcoded 5' primer and a J-beta primer mix. Each cDNA molecule, via a template-switch adaptor with 12 random nucleotides, was tagged. There were at least 2.5 million CDR3-containing paired-end reads obtained from each sample. TCRdb fed the 5' RACE reads into MiXCR, producing one record per CDR3 protein. The sample carries over 1,500,000 distinct CDR3 sequences, 49% recorded once. Overall study results and limits: Unsorted PBMCs prevented conclusive naive versus antigen-experienced comparison.

Of note for this clonotype: Its antigen remains unidentified.

Sequenced sample: blood. The chain is built from TRBV15 and TRBJ2-5; 9 nucleotides match TRBD1. This clonotype was obtained from a woman between 40 and 55 years old in good health. In DNA, the CDR3 is TGTGCCACCAGCGGGACAGGGTATAGAGAGACCCAGTACTTC. This translates into CATSGTGYRETQYF.